This entry concerns a single T cell receptor (beta chain). Its antigen is still unknown. No much larger clone is present one base from it, and per-base qualities are unavailable. Deletion took 3 bases off V and 1 base off J, with a span of 15 bases between the germline ends. Inclusive of the bounding cysteine and phenylalanine, the CDR3 is 16 residues long. CDR3 DNA is the only sequence kept; it has 48 bases, read in frame from the first base. For CDR1 and CDR2, the germline V gene lists KGHSH and LQKENI. The data belong to a study of lymphopenia after photon versus proton radiotherapy (dated by TCRdb to the late 2010s). Turning to the overall study: Photon and proton radiation therapy were compared by the study for their immunological effects in patients with gastrointestinal tumors who developed high-grade lymphopenia. The goal of the study was to describe how the two radiation modalities differ in their effects on the immune system. The roughly 20 patients in the cohort had gastrointestinal tumors, were treated with either photon or proton therapy, and subsequently developed lymphopenia. Findings and caveats that apply to the study as a whole: The survival association was assessed only in patients who died, and the authors presented better survival with proton therapy as a possibility rather than a demonstrated result. During treatment, patients who received photon therapy lost naive T cells and TCR diversity and gained effector/memory populations, whereas patients who received proton therapy remained relatively stable. After the lymphocyte count nadir, repertoires from photon-treated patients showed oligoclonal expansion, particularly of CD8+ Temra cells, and this expansion drove the decline in diversity. Across the cohort, among patients who died, a greater drop in TCR diversity after the nadir was inversely correlated with overall survival time.

Library preparation was by the immunoSEQ multiplex PCR assay. T cell repertoires were profiled with deep sequencing of rearranged TCR beta loci together with multiparametric flow cytometry. As stored in TCRdb, this immuneACCESS dataset retains in-frame rearrangements with V and J assigned. A fraction of the clones does not appear; measured against another copy, unresolved V genes explain less than half of the discrepancy, and the remainder lacks a known reason. For this sample the table gives about 20,000 clones, of which around 88% were detected only once. The biggest ten clones account for over 8.5% of the sample.

This clonotype was sampled from a man at least 80 years old with esophageal cancer. Here the sequenced sample was peripheral blood, taken from a patient treated with proton-based radiotherapy. The chain is assembled from TRBV18 and TRBJ1-1; a tentative D match to TRBD1 spans 6 bases. This receptor carries the CDR3 CASSPDPGARNTEAFF. The nucleotides read TGTGCCAGCTCACCGGACCCGGGGGCCCGGAACACTGAAGCTTTCTTT.